Each of the 16 T cell receptor beta chains below was sequenced from the same sample in a study of blood T cell repertoires in COVID-19. Sequencing was performed with immunoSEQ multiplex PCR; in TCRdb, only in-frame clones are kept and a portion is missing. The table shows 300,000 or so clones, with about nine tenths occurring only once. The sample consisted of peripheral blood. These receptors came from a woman between 25 and 40 years old with COVID-19, enrolled during active disease.

The chain links TRBV4-1 to TRBJ2-3, with a weak D call TRBD2 (5 bases). This CDR3 is 13 amino acids long. With 3 bases removed from V and 6 bases from J, the gap between germline ends came to 10 bases. Germline loops: CDR1 MGHRA, CDR2 YSYEKL. The CDR3 nucleotides are TGCGCCAGCAGCCAGACATGGGAGGATACGCAGTATTTT. This encodes CASSQTWEDTQYF.

This clone was counted a single time. Other DNA sequences from this sample encode an identical CDR3 as well. The gene calls are TRBV28 and TRBJ1-6, with no clear D. CDR1 and CDR2 (germline): MDHEN, SYDVKM. The ends were cut back, 6 bases at V and 6 bases at J, with 12 bases in the middle. CDR3 size: 14 residues. The CDR3 here is CASSPRVGNSPLHF. The CDR3 DNA reads TGTGCCAGCAGCCCCCGGGTTGGTAATTCACCCCTCCACTTT.

The J gene is TRBJ1-2, the V gene TRBV27, with 9 bases matching TRBD1. With 3 bases clipped from V and 2 bases from J, the junction kept 7 bases outside the gene matches. CDR1 and CDR2 (germline): MNHEY, SMNVEV (reference sequence). This CDR3 has 16 amino acids. As DNA, the CDR3 is TGTGCCAGCAGTTTGGTCCGGGACAGGGCCAACTATGGCTACACCTTC. Its translation is CASSLVRDRANYGYTF.

Only one count was recorded for this clone. The chain carries TRBV7-8 and TRBJ1-4; tentative D call: TRBD1 (5 bases). In germline, CDR1 is SGHVS, CDR2 FQNEAQ. Trimming shortened V by 3 bases and J by 11 bases, and 19 bases separated the two germline ends. This CDR3 has 15 amino acids. The CDR3 loop is CASSLESGWAGKLFF. The DNA of the CDR3 is TGTGCCAGCAGCTTGGAATCAGGGTGGGCCGGGAAACTGTTTTTT.

V is TRBV3-1 (or the pseudogene TRBV3-2) and J is TRBJ1-2; D might be TRBD1 (6 bases). The CDR3 loop spans 16 amino acids. Germline lookup yields CDR1 LGHDT and CDR2 YNNKEL (reference sequence). V dropped 0 bases and J dropped 0 bases, with 11 bases sitting between them. The CDR3 spells CASSQDGGASNYGYTF. CDR3 in DNA: TGTGCCAGCAGCCAAGATGGGGGGGCCTCTAACTATGGCTACACCTTC.

The chain combines TRBV19 with TRBJ2-1; a weak D match, TRBD2 (5 bases). V was cut by 2 bases and J by 5 bases, with 7 bases left in between. There are 13 residues in the CDR3. Germline CDR1 reads LNHDA; CDR2 reads SQIVND (reference sequence). CDR3 DNA: TGTGCCAGTAGTATATCGGGGAACAATGAGCAGTTCTTC. Translated: CASSISGNNEQFF.

The chain uses TRBV19 and TRBJ2-7; a possible D gene is TRBD2 (5 bases). The CDR3 consists of 15 residues. V was clipped by 3 bases and J by 0 bases, with 12 bases between them. Germline lookup yields CDR1 LNHDA and CDR2 SQIVND (reference sequence). The CDR3 DNA reads TGTGCCAGTAGTATTCGAGGGTTTCCCTCCTACGAGCAGTACTTC. Protein: CASSIRGFPSYEQYF. Using reference TRBV19 and TRBJ2-7 for the parts outside the CDR3, the full variable domain is DGGITQSPKYLFRKEGQNVTLSCEQNLNHDAMYWYRQDPGQGLRLIYYSQIVNDFQKGDIAEGYSVSREKKESFPLTVTSAQKNPTAFYLCASSIRGFPSYEQYFGPGTRLTVT.

The rearrangement uses TRBV30 and TRBJ1-6; D possibly corresponds to TRBD1 (5 bases). The CDR3 extends over 13 amino acids. Germline CDR1 and CDR2: GTSNPN and SVGIG (reference sequence). Trimming removed 7 bases at V and 10 bases at J, with 17 bases between. The CDR3 spells CASGRPLSSPLHF. The DNA for the CDR3 is TGTGCCTCGGGACGACCGCTTAGCTCACCCCTCCACTTT.

The chain recombines TRBV23-1 with TRBJ2-5, with D possibly matching TRBD1 (5 bases). TRBV23-1 is an open reading frame whose function is uncertain. With 0 bases removed from V and 5 bases from J, the gap between germline ends came to 19 bases. The CDR3 runs to 17 residues. CDR3 DNA sequence: TGCGCCAGCAGTCAATCCCTTCCAGGGAAAATAGGGGAGACCCAGTACTTC. It translates to CASSQSLPGKIGETQYF.

CDR3 sequence (DNA): TGCGCCAGCAGCTTGAAGCCTAATCTTGGCACAGATACGCAGTATTTT. Protein product: CASSLKPNLGTDTQYF. The gene calls are TRBV5-1 and TRBJ2-3; D ambiguous. The germline gives CDR1 SGHRS, CDR2 YFSETQ. The V gene lost 1 base and the J gene lost 1 base, with 13 bases spanning the gap. The CDR3 has 16 amino acids.

The chain recombines TRBV19 with TRBJ1-2, with D possibly being TRBD1 (5 bases). The germline V gene has CDR1 LNHDA and CDR2 SQIVND (reference sequence). This CDR3 has 13 amino acids. The V and J ends lost 9 bases and 3 bases respectively, with 14 bases between them. Here the CDR3 reads CASRTDIDYGYTF. CDR3 DNA: TGTGCCAGCCGAACGGACATCGACTATGGCTACACCTTC.

The V gene is TRBV30, the J gene TRBJ2-2; maybe TRBD1 (5 bases). Germline CDR1 and CDR2: GTSNPN and SVGIG (reference sequence). The CDR3 has 14 amino acids. Trimming pared 6 bases from V and 6 bases from J, leaving 17 bases between. The CDR3 reads CACTGRASPGELFF. The CDR3 bases are TGTGCCTGCACGGGCAGGGCATCCCCCGGGGAGCTGTTTTTT.

The chain combines TRBV30 with TRBJ2-1, with 14 bases fitting TRBD2. V dropped 4 bases and J dropped 8; count of bases not matched to a gene: 7. The germline gives CDR1 GTSNPN, CDR2 SVGIG (reference sequence). The CDR3 consists of 15 residues. This CDR3 reads CAWTGGLAGVYEQFF. The CDR3 DNA follows: TGTGCCTGGACAGGGGGACTAGCGGGAGTCTATGAGCAGTTCTTC.

V gene TRBV5-4 combines with J gene TRBJ1-2; 10 positions agree with TRBD1. The CDR3 consists of 14 residues. CDR1 SGHNT and CDR2 YYREEE come from the germline V gene (reference sequence). V lost 3 bases, J lost 5 bases, and 4 bases stayed unmatched. CDR3 nucleotide sequence: TGTGCCAGCAGCTCGGACAGGGGGTCTTATGGCTACACCTTC. Translation: CASSSDRGSYGYTF. The full variable domain, rest sourced from reference TRBV5-4 and TRBJ1-2, is ETGVTQSPTHLIKTRGQQVTLRCSSQSGHNTVSWYQQALGQGPQFIFQYYREEENGRGNFPPRFSGLQFPNYSSELNVNALELDDSALYLCASSSDRGSYGYTFGSGTRLTVV.

V is TRBV6-8 and J is TRBJ2-5; 9 bases are shared with TRBD2. V lost 2 bases and J lost 2; bases outside the gene matches: 3. CDR3 length equals 15 residues. CDR1 and CDR2 (germline): MNHGY, SAAAGT. CDR3 protein: CASSYAGGGQETQYF. CDR3 coding DNA: TGTGCCAGCAGTTACGCGGGAGGGGGGCAAGAGACCCAGTACTTC.

The chain carries TRBV7-2 and TRBJ2-3; D gene uncertain. V shed 7 bases and J shed 6 bases, with 8 bases lying between them. The CDR3 runs 11 residues. Germline lookup yields CDR1 SGHTA and CDR2 FQGNSA. The CDR3 DNA reads as TGTGCCAGCAATGAGGTGGATACGCAGTATTTT. This gives the protein CASNEVDTQYF.